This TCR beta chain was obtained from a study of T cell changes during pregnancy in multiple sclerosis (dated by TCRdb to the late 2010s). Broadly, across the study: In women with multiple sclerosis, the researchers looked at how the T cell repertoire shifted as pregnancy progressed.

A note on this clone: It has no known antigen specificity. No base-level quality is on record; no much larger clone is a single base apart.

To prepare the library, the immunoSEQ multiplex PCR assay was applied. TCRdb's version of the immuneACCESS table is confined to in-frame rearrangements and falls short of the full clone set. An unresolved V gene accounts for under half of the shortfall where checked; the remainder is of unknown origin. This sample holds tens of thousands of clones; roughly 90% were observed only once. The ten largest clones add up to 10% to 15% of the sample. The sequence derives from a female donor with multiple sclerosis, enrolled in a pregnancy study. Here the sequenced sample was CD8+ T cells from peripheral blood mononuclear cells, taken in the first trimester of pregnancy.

The CDR3 in this case is CASLQRGDTQYF. The bases are TGTGCCTCTCTCCAACGGGGAGATACGCAGTATTTT. Here the chain combines TRBV2 and TRBJ2-3, and possibly TRBD2, on 5 matching bases. At the junction V is shortened by 11 bases and J by 5 bases, with 14 bases in between. Including the terminal cysteine and phenylalanine, the CDR3 comprises 12 residues. Only the CDR3 portion is preserved as DNA: 36 bases, with reading frame beginning at the first base. As encoded in the germline V gene, CDR1 is SNHLY while CDR2 is FYNNEI. Reference TRBV2 and TRBJ2-3 genes cover what lies past the CDR3, so the full variable domain is EPEVTQTPSHQVTQMGQEVILRCVPISNHLYFYWYRQILGQKVEFLVSFYNNEISEKSEIFDDQFSVERPDGSNFTLKIRSTKLEDSAMYFCASLQRGDTQYFGPGTRLTVL.